This TCR beta chain was sequenced in a study of cytomegalovirus exposure and HLA in healthy donors. Regarding this clone: What it binds is not known.

General study results and limits: While the bulk of TCR sequences proved rare, some public TCRs turned up in many donors.

The PCR contained 60 Vbeta and 13 Jbeta primers. Under the authors' procedure: Later, some 75 million unique TCR beta chains were counted in an analysis, and some 10 million of them were shared. Produced via immunoSEQ multiplex PCR; TCRdb's table is partial and in-frame only. The V and J calls and clone size are taken from that table; D and trimming were inferred from the DNA. The table shows under 55,000 clones, with approximately 72% occurring only once. This CDR3 is built from 15 residues. The germline V gene has CDR1 MNHNS and CDR2 SASEGT. Each donor was healthy, and each was a bone marrow donor. The sequence was collected from a woman between 50 and 59 years old in good health and CMV-seronegative. J is TRBJ2-5 and V is TRBV6-1, with TRBD1 matching 11 bases. The J call may be faulty, since TRBJ2-7 better matches the DNA end. The sequenced sample consisted of PBMCs. CDR3 sequence reads: CASNEPGQGAYEQYF. CDR3 sequence (DNA): TGTGCCAGCAACGAACCAGGACAGGGGGCTTACGAGCAGTACTTC.